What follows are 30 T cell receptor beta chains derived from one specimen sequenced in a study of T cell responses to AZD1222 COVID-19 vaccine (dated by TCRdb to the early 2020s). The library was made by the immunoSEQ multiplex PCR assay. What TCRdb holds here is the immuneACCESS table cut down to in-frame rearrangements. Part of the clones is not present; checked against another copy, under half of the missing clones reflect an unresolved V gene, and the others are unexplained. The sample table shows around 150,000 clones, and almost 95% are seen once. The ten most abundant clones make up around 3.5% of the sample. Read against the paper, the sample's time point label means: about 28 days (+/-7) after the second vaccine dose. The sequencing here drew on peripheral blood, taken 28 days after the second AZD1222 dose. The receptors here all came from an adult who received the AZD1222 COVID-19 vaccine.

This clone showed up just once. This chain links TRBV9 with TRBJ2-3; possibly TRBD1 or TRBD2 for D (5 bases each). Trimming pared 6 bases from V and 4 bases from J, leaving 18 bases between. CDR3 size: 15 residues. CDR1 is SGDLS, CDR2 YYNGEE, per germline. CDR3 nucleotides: TGTGCCAGCACCCGAGATGGGGGACGGGCAGATACGCAGTATTTT. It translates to CASTRDGGRADTQYF.

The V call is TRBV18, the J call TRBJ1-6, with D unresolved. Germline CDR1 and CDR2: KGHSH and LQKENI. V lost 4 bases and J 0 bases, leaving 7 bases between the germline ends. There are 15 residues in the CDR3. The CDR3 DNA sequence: TGTGCCAGCTCACAGGAGAGCTCCTATAATTCACCCCTCCACTTT. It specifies CASSQESSYNSPLHF.

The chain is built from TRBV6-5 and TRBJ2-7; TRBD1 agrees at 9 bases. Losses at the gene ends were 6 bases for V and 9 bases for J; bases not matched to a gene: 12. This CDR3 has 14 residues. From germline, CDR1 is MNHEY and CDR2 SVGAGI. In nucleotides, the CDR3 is TGTGCCAGCAGGCCGGGACAGGGTCCCTTGGGGCAGTACTTC. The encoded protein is CASRPGQGPLGQYF.

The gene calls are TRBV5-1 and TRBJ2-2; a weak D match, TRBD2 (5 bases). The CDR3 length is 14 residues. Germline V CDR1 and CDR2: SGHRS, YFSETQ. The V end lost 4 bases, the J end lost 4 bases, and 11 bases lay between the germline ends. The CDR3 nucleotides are TGCGCCAGCAGCCTATCCACTAGCACCGGGGAGCTGTTTTTT. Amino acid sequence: CASSLSTSTGELFF.

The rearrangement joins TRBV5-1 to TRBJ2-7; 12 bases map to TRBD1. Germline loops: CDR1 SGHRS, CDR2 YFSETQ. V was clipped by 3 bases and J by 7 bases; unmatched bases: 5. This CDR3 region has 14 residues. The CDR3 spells CASSWDRGRREQYF. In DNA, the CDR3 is TGCGCCAGCAGCTGGGACAGGGGGCGACGAGAGCAGTACTTC. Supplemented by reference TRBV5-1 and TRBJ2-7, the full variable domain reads KAGVTQTPRYLIKTRGQQVTLSCSPISGHRSVSWYQQTPGQGLQFLFEYFSETQRNKGNFPGRFSGRQFSNSRSEMNVSTLELGDSALYLCASSWDRGRREQYFGPGTRLTVT.

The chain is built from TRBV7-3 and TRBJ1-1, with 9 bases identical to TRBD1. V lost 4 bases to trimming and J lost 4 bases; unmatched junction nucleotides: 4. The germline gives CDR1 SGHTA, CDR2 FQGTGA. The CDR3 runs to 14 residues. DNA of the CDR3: TGTGCCAGCAGCTCCACAGGGGGCGTCACTGAAGCTTTCTTT. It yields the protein CASSSTGGVTEAFF.

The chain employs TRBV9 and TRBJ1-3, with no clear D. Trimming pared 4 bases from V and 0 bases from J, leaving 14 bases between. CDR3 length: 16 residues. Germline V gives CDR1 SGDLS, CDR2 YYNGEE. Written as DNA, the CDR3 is TGTGCCAGCAGCCCCAAGGACTGGAGCTCTGGAAACACCATATATTTT. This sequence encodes CASSPKDWSSGNTIYF.

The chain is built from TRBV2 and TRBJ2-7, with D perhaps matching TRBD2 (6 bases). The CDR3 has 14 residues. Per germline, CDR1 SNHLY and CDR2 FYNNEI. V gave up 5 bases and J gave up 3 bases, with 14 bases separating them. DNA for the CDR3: TGTGCCAGCAGTCGGGAGAACCTCCTCTACGAGCAGTACTTC. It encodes CASSRENLLYEQYF.

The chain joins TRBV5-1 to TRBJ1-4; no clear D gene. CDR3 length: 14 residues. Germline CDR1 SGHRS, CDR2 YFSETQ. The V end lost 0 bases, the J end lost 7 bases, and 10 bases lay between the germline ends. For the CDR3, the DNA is TGCGCCAGCAGCTTGGATGAATCGGGTGAAAAACTGTTTTTT. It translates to CASSLDESGEKLFF.

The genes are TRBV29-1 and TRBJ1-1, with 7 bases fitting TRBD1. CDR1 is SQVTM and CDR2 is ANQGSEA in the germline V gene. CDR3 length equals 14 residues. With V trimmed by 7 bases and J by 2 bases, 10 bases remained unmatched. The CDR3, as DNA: TGCAGCGCGCGAGGAACAGGGGTTAACACTGAAGCTTTCTTT. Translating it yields CSARGTGVNTEAFF.

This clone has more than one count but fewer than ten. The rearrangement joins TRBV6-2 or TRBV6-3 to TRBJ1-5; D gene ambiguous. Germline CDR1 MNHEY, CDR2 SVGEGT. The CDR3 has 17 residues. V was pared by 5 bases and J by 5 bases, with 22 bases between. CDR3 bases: TGTGCCAGCAGTAAAACCGGACTGTTTGGGATGGATCAGCCCCAGCATTTT. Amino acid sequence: CASSKTGLFGMDQPQHF.

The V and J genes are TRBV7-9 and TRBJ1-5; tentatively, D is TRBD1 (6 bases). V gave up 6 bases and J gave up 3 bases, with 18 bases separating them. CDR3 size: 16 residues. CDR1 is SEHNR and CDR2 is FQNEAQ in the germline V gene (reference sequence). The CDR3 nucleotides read TGTGCCAGCAGTCTGGGAACAGGGCGAATCAATCAGCCCCAGCATTTT. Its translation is CASSLGTGRINQPQHF.

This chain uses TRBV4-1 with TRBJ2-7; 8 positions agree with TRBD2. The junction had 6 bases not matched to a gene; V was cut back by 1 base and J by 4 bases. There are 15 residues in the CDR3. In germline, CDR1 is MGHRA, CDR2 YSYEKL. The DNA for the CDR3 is TGCGCCAGCAGCCAAGTAAGGACTAGCATATACGAGCAGTACTTC. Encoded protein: CASSQVRTSIYEQYF.

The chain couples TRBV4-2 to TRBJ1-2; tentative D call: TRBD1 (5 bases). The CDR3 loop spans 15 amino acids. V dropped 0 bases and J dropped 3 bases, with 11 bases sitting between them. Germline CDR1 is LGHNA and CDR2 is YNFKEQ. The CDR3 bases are TGTGCCAGCAGCCAAGATCTCCGCAGGGACTATGGCTACACCTTC. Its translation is CASSQDLRRDYGYTF.

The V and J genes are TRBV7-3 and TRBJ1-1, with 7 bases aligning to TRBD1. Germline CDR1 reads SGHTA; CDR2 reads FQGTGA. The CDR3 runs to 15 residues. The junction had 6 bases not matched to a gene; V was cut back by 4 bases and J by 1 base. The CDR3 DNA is TGTGCCAGCAGCTACCAGGGGGACGCGAACACTGAAGCTTTCTTT. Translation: CASSYQGDANTEAFF.

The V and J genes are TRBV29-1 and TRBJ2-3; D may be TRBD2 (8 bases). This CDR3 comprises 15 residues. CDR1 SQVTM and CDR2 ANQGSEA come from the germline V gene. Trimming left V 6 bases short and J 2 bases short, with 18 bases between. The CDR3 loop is CSVTGVAGYTDTQYF. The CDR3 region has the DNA TGCAGCGTCACAGGGGTAGCGGGATACACAGATACGCAGTATTTT.

CDR3 bases: TGTGCCAGCAGGGCGGATCTCTCTGGAAACACCATATATTTT. Its protein is CASRADLSGNTIYF. The V gene is TRBV2, the J gene TRBJ1-3; D remains ambiguous. The CDR3 sequence is 14 residues long. Germline V gives CDR1 SNHLY, CDR2 FYNNEI. Trimming shortened V by 6 bases and J by 0 bases, and 9 bases separated the two germline ends.

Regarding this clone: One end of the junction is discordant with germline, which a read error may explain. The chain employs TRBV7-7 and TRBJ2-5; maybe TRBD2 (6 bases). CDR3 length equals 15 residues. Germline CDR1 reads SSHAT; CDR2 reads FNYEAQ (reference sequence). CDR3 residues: CASSFNGDYQETQYF. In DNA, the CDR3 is TGTGCTAGCAGCTTTAACGGGGACTACCAAGAGACCCAGTACTTC.

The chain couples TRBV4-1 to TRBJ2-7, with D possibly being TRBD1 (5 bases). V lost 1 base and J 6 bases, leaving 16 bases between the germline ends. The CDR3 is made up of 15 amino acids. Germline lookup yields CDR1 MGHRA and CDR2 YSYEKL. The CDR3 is CASSQGQGVLSEQYF. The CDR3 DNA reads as TGCGCCAGCAGCCAAGGTCAAGGGGTCCTCTCCGAGCAGTACTTC.

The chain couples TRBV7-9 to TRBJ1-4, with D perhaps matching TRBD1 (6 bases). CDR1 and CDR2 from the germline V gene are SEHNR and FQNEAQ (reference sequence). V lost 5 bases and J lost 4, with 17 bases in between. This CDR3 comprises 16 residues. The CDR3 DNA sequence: TGTGCCAGCAGCAACTGGCTGGACAGCCTTAATGAAAAACTGTTTTTT. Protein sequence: CASSNWLDSLNEKLFF. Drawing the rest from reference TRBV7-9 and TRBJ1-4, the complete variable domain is DTGVSQNPRHKITKRGQNVTFRCDPISEHNRLYWYRQTLGQGPEFLTYFQNEAQLEKSRLLSDRFSAERPKGSFSTLEIQRTEQGDSAMYLCASSNWLDSLNEKLFFGSGTQLSVL.

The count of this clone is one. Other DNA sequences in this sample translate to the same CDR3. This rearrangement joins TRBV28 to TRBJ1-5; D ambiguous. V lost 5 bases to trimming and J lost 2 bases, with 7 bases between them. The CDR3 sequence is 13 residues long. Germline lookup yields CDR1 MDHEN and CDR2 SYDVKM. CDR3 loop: CASSRGGNQPQHF. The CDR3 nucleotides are TGTGCCAGCAGTCGGGGAGGCAATCAGCCCCAGCATTTT.

The CDR3 loop is CASSSQGGAQYF. As DNA, the CDR3 is TGTGCCAGCAGTTCTCAGGGGGGGGCCCAGTACTTC. This chain joins TRBV28 and TRBJ2-5; perhaps D is TRBD1 or TRBD2 (7 bases each). Trimming took 4 bases from V and 9 from J, leaving 12 bases between them. Germline assignment: CDR1 MDHEN and CDR2 SYDVKM. The CDR3 is 12 amino acids.

CDR3 sequence (DNA): TGTGCCACCAGCAGAGAGTCGCGAGGCTACGAGCAGTACTTC. This encodes CATSRESRGYEQYF. This chain connects TRBV15 to TRBJ2-7; D is unresolved. Germline assignment: CDR1 LNHNV and CDR2 YYDKDF (reference sequence). Trimming stripped 0 bases from V and 3 bases from J, with 9 bases between. The CDR3 spans 14 residues.

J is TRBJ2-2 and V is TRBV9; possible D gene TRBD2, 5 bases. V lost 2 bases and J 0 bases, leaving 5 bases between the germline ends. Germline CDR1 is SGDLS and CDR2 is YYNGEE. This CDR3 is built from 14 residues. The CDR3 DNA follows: TGTGCCAGCAGCGTGGACTCGAACACCGGGGAGCTGTTTTTT. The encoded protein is CASSVDSNTGELFF.

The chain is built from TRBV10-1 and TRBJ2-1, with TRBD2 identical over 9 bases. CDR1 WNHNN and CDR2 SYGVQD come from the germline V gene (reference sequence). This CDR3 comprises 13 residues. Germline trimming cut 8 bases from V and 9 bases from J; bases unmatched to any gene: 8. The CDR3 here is CASAGGLFSEQFF. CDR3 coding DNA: TGCGCCAGCGCGGGAGGGTTGTTCAGTGAGCAGTTCTTC.

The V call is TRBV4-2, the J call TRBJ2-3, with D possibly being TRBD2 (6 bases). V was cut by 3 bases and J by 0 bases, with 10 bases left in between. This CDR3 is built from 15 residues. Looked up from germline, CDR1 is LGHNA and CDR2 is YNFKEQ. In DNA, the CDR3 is TGTGCCAGCAGCCAGATGCTAGCGAGCACAGATACGCAGTATTTT. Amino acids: CASSQMLASTDTQYF.

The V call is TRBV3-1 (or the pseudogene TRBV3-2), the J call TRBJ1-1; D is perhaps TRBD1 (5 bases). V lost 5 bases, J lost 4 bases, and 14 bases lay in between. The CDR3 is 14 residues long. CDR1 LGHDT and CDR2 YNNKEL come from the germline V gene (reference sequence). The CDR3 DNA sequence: TGTGCCAGCAGCGTAAGGGACCCCGTCACTGAAGCTTTCTTT. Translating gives CASSVRDPVTEAFF.

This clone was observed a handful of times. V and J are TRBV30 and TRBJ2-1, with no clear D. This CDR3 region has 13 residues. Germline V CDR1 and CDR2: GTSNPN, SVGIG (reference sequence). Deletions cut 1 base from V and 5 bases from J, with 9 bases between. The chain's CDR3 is CAWSEGRNNEQFF. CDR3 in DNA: TGTGCCTGGAGTGAGGGCCGGAACAATGAGCAGTTCTTC. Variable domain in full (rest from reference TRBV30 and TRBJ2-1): SQTIHQWPATLVQPVGSPLSLECTVEGTSNPNLYWYRQAAGRGLQLLFYSVGIGQISSEVPQNLSASRPQDRQFILSSKKLLLSDSGFYLCAWSEGRNNEQFFGPGTRLTVL.

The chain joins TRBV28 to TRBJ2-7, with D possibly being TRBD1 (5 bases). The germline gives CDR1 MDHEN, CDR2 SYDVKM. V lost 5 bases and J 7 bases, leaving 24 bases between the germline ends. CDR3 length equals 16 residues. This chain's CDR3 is CASSAPRAGSKGEQYF. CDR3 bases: TGTGCCAGCAGTGCCCCAAGGGCAGGGTCGAAGGGGGAGCAGTACTTC.

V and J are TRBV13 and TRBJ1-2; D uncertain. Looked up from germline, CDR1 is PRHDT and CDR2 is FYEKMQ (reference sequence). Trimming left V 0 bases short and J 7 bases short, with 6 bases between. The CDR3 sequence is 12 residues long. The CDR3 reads CASSLGTSGYTF. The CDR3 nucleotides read TGTGCCAGCAGCTTAGGGACGTCTGGCTACACCTTC.